The 5 T cell receptor beta chains reported below all come from one sample, sequenced in a study of immune cell composition in non-small cell lung cancer (dated 2017 in TCRdb). Library construction relied on the immunoSEQ multiplex PCR assay. TCRdb provides this immuneACCESS table in a form limited to in-frame rearrangements. Some clones are lacking; in checked studies, under half of them reflect an unresolved V gene, and why the rest are absent is not known. Present in this sample are 13,000 to 15,000 clones, under 75% of which were seen just once. The leading ten clones occupy around 8.1% of the sample. Material: lung tumor tissue. These receptors came from a human donor with non-small cell lung cancer.

This sequence joins TRBV4-2 and TRBJ2-3; the match to TRBD2 covers 10 bases. CDR1 and CDR2 (germline): LGHNA, YNFKEQ. The CDR3 sequence is 16 residues long. J was trimmed by 1 base and V by 1 base; bases with no gene match: 2. The CDR3 region is CASSQAGTSGTDTQYF. In DNA form, the CDR3 reads TGTGCCAGCAGCCAAGCCGGGACTAGCGGCACAGATACGCAGTATTTT.

The rearrangement uses TRBV7-9 and TRBJ2-3; weak D call: TRBD1 (6 bases). CDR1 SEHNR and CDR2 FQNEAQ come from the germline V gene (reference sequence). The CDR3 sequence is 15 residues long. Trimming shortened V by 1 base and J by 2 bases, and 10 bases separated the two germline ends. CDR3 sequence: CASSLVGGYTDTQYF. The CDR3 nucleotides read TGTGCCAGCAGCTTAGTTGGGGGCTACACAGATACGCAGTATTTT.

The chain has TRBV7-2 and TRBJ2-7, with 9 bases lining up with TRBD1. V was pared by 0 bases and J by 6 bases, with 12 bases of the junction left unmatched. This CDR3 is built from 17 residues. Germline V gene lookup returns CDR1 SGHTA and CDR2 FQGNSA. The CDR3 DNA reads TGTGCCAGCAGCTTAGCTGGGGCTGGACAGGGGTTGATCGAGCAGTACTTC. Amino acid sequence: CASSLAGAGQGLIEQYF.

The rearrangement links TRBV30 to TRBJ1-5; no reliable D call. The CDR3 covers 17 residues. CDR1 and CDR2 (germline): GTSNPN, SVGIG (reference sequence). Trimming pared 0 bases from V and 5 bases from J, leaving 20 bases between. CDR3 coding DNA: TGTGCCTGGAGTGTACCCCACAGAGAGTCAATTTATCAGCCCCAGCATTTT. Protein: CAWSVPHRESIYQPQHF.

CDR3 in DNA: TGCGCCAGCAGTGAAGATGCAGAAACTGAAGCTTTCTTT. Translated: CASSEDAETEAFF. This chain links TRBV10-2 with TRBJ1-1; D is unclear. Trimming cost V 3 bases and J 5 bases, with 10 bases left between them. This CDR3 is built from 13 residues. Germline CDR1 is WSHSY and CDR2 is SAAADI.